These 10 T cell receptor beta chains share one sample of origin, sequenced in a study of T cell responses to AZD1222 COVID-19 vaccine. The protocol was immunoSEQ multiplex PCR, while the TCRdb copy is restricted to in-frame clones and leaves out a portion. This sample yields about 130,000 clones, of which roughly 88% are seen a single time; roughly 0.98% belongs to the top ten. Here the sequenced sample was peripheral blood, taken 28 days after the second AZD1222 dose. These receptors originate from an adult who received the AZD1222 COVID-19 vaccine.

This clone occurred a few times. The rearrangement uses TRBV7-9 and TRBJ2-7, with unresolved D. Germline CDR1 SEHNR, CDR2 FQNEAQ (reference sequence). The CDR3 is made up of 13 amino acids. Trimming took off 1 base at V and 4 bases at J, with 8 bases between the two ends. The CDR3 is CASSLVLSYEQYF. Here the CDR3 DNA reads TGTGCCAGCAGCTTAGTACTATCTTACGAGCAGTACTTC.

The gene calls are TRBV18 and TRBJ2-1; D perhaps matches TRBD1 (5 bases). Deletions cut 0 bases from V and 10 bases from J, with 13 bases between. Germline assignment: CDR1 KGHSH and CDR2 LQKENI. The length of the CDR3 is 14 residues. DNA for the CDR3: TGTGCCAGCTCACCACCCCAGGGTCCCAGGGAGCAGTTCTTC. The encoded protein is CASSPPQGPREQFF.

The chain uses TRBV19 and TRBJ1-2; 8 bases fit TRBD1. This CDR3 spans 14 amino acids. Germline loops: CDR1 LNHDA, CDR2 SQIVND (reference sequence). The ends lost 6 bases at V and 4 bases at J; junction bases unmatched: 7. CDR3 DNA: TGTGCCAGTAGATCGACAGGGGACTTCTATGGCTACACCTTC. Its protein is CASRSTGDFYGYTF. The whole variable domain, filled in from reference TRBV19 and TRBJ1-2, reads DGGITQSPKYLFRKEGQNVTLSCEQNLNHDAMYWYRQDPGQGLRLIYYSQIVNDFQKGDIAEGYSVSREKKESFPLTVTSAQKNPTAFYLCASRSTGDFYGYTFGSGTRLTVV.

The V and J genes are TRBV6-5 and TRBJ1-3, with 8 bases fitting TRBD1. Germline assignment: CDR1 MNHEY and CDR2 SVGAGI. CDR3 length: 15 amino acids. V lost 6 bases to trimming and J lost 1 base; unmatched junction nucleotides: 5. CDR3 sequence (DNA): TGTGCCAGCAGGCGACAGGGGAGGTCTGGAAACACCATATATTTT. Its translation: CASRRQGRSGNTIYF.

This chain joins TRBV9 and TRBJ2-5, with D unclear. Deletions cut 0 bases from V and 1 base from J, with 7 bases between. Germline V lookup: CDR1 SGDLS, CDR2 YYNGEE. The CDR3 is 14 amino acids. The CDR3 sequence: CASSVAPSQETQYF. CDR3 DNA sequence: TGTGCCAGCAGCGTAGCTCCTTCCCAAGAGACCCAGTACTTC.

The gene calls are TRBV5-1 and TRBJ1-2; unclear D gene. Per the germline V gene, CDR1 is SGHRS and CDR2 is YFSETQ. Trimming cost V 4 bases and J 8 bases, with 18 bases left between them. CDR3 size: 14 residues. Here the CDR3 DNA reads TGCGCCAGCAGCCCACGGACCCTAGCGGGGGGCTACACCTTC. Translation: CASSPRTLAGGYTF.

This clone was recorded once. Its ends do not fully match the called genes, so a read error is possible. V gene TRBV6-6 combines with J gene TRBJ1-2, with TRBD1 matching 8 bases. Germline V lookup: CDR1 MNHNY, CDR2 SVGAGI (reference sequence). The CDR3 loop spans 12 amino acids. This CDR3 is CASSYSRDRQAF. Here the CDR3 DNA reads TGTGCCAGCAGTTACTCACGGGACAGGCAAGCCTTC.

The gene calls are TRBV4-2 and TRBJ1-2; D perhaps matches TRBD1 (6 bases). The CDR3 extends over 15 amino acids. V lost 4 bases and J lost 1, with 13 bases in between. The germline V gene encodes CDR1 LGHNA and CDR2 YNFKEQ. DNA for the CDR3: TGTGCCAGCAGCCCGACAGGAGCTGATAACTATGGCTACACCTTC. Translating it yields CASSPTGADNYGYTF.

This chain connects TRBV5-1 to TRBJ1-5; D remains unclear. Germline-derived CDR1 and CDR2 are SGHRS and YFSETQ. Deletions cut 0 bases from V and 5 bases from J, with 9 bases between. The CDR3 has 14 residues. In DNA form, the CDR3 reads TGCGCCAGCAGCTTGGGCTCATCGGATCAGCCCCAGCATTTT. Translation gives CASSLGSSDQPQHF.

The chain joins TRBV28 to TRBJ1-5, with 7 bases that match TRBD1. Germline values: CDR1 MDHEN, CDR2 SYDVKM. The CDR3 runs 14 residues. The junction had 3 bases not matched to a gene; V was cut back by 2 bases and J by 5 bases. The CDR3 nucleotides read TGTGCCAGCAGTTTACAGGGGGGGTATCAGCCCCAGCATTTT. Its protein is CASSLQGGYQPQHF. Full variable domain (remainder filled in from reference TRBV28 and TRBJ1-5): DVKVTQSSRYLVKRTGEKVFLECVQDMDHENMFWYRQDPGLGLRLIYFSYDVKMKEKGDIPEGYSVSREKKERFSLILESASTNQTSMYLCASSLQGGYQPQHFGDGTRLSIL.